The T cell receptor (beta chain) described here comes from a study of blood T cell repertoires in COVID-19. Repertoires were generated with immunoSEQ multiplex PCR, while TCRdb's copy carries only in-frame clones and drops some. The repertoire includes a few hundred thousand clones, 87% of them detected once, and roughly 2.3% sits in the top ten. From germline, CDR1 is MNHEY and CDR2 SVGAGI. The CDR3 runs 14 residues. V lost 0 bases, J lost 8 bases, and 11 bases lay in between. The chain couples TRBV6-5 to TRBJ2-1; possibly TRBD1 for D (6 bases). Sequenced material: peripheral blood. The source is a man younger than 35 with active or convalescent COVID-19. Here the CDR3 reads CASSYSSGDDEQFF. In DNA, the CDR3 is TGTGCCAGCAGTTACTCGTCAGGGGACGATGAGCAGTTCTTC.